These 11 T cell receptor beta chains were sequenced from one sample in a study of shared clonotypes between healthy human individuals. Profiled with immunoSEQ multiplex PCR; TCRdb holds only in-frame clones, not every one. The sample includes some 1.5 million clones, around 97% seen only once; the top ten take roughly 1.2%. The specimen sequenced was naive CD4+ T cells sorted from blood. Noted subset: CD45RA+ positively selected. These receptors came from a man aged 25 to 40 in good health.

The CDR3 spells CATSKEATSGFYEQYF. CDR3 nucleotides: TGTGCCACCAGCAAGGAGGCTACTAGCGGGTTCTACGAGCAGTACTTC. The chain uses TRBV15 and TRBJ2-7; 9 bases map to TRBD2. V was pared by 4 bases and J by 3 bases, with 10 bases of the junction left unmatched. Germline V gene lookup returns CDR1 LNHNV and CDR2 YYDKDF (reference sequence). The CDR3 is 16 residues long.

This chain uses TRBV7-8 with TRBJ2-7; 11 positions match TRBD2. CDR1 is SGHVS and CDR2 is FQNEAQ in the germline V gene. This CDR3 comprises 14 residues. After removal of 6 bases from V and 5 bases from J, the junction contained 6 bases not matched to a gene. The CDR3 DNA sequence: TGTGCCAGCAGGGCTGAACTAGCGGGAGACGAGCAGTACTTC. This translates into CASRAELAGDEQYF.

The chain joins TRBV9 to TRBJ2-1; D is perhaps TRBD2 (5 bases). Trimming cost V 6 bases and J 7 bases, with 11 bases left between them. The length of the CDR3 is 12 residues. The V gene's germline CDR1 is SGDLS and CDR2 YYNGEE. The CDR3 sequence is CASKGLANEQFF. CDR3 coding DNA: TGTGCCAGCAAAGGGCTAGCAAATGAGCAGTTCTTC.

The chain carries TRBV6-6 and TRBJ2-1, with 12 bases lining up with TRBD2. This CDR3 spans 16 amino acids. The V segment lost 3 bases and the J segment 15 bases; nucleotides outside the gene matches: 15. Germline V CDR1 and CDR2: MNHNY, SVGAGI (reference sequence). In nucleotides, the CDR3 is TGTGCCAGCAGTTATCGGGGCTCTAGCGGGAGGGTGTTGTCGTTCTTC. This translates into CASSYRGSSGRVLSFF.

The rearrangement joins TRBV27 to TRBJ1-2, with 8 bases matching TRBD1. The V segment lost 7 bases and the J segment 4 bases; nucleotides outside the gene matches: 14. Germline lookup yields CDR1 MNHEY and CDR2 SMNVEV (reference sequence). There are 16 residues in the CDR3. DNA of the CDR3: TGTGCCAGCACCATACGCCCCGGACAGGGAAGCTATGGCTACACCTTC. This gives the protein CASTIRPGQGSYGYTF.

This chain connects TRBV5-3 to TRBJ1-5; D perhaps matches TRBD1 (5 bases). TRBV5-3 carries the ORF label, with uncertain function. Trimming stripped 4 bases from V and 4 bases from J, with 15 bases between. CDR3 length: 15 residues. The DNA for the CDR3 is TGTGCCAGAAGCGCACCGGGACCTCGGAATCAGCCCCAGCATTTT. Its protein is CARSAPGPRNQPQHF.

This chain joins TRBV7-2 and TRBJ1-1; D is undetermined. V gave up 2 bases and J gave up 6 bases, with 7 bases separating them. This CDR3 is built from 12 residues. CDR1 and CDR2 (germline): SGHTA, FQGNSA. In nucleotides, the CDR3 is TGTGCCAGCAGCTTAATCCCTTCTGAAGCTTTCTTT. Amino acid sequence: CASSLIPSEAFF.

The chain combines TRBV18 with TRBJ2-3; D unclear. V gave up 0 bases and J gave up 1 base, with 8 bases separating them. The CDR3 consists of 15 residues. Germline CDR1 reads KGHSH; CDR2 reads LQKENI. CDR3 sequence reads: CASSPPPRGTDTQYF. CDR3 sequence (DNA): TGTGCCAGCTCACCACCGCCCCGGGGCACAGATACGCAGTATTTT. The variable domain in full, with the rest retrieved from reference TRBV18 and TRBJ2-3, is NAGVMQNPRHLVRRRGQEARLRCSPMKGHSHVYWYRQLPEEGLKFMVYLQKENIIDESGMPKERFSAEFPKEGPSILRIQQVVRGDSAAYFCASSPPPRGTDTQYFGPGTRLTVL.

J is TRBJ1-4 and V is TRBV28, with a tentative D call TRBD1 (6 bases). CDR3 length: 12 residues. The germline gives CDR1 MDHEN, CDR2 SYDVKM. With 3 bases removed from V and 12 bases from J, the gap between germline ends came to 11 bases. The CDR3 spells CASSLQGRELFF. The CDR3 bases are TGTGCCAGCAGTTTGCAGGGGCGGGAACTGTTTTTT.

The rearrangement joins TRBV9 to TRBJ1-1; D call uncertain. CDR3 size: 15 residues. Trimming cost V 4 bases and J 2 bases, with 15 bases left between them. CDR1 is SGDLS, CDR2 YYNGEE, per germline. CDR3 sequence reads: CASSPHTYPNTEAFF. The DNA of the CDR3 is TGTGCCAGCAGCCCCCACACCTACCCTAACACTGAAGCTTTCTTT. Combining the CDR3 with reference TRBV9 and TRBJ1-1 gives the whole variable domain DSGVTQTPKHLITATGQRVTLRCSPRSGDLSVYWYQQSLDQGLQFLIQYYNGEERAKGNILERFSAQQFPDLHSELNLSSLELGDSALYFCASSPHTYPNTEAFFGQGTRLTVV.

The gene calls are TRBV5-1 and TRBJ2-2, with TRBD2 identical over 11 bases. This CDR3 has 18 amino acids. V lost 4 bases to trimming and J lost 1 base; unmatched junction nucleotides: 9. CDR1 and CDR2 from the germline V gene are SGHRS and YFSETQ. CDR3 in DNA: TGCGCCAGCAGCCCCCCGGGACTAGCGGAGAGGAACACCGGGGAGCTGTTTTTT. Amino acid sequence: CASSPPGLAERNTGELFF.